The TCR beta chain described here comes from a study of cytomegalovirus exposure and HLA in healthy donors. Whole-study findings and limits: CMV serostatus alone was available as immune exposure information. Reportedly, a later analysis found an Asian-associated ancestry cluster had fewer N-insertions than the approximately 700-donor mean.

Primers: 60 Vbeta forward and 13 Jbeta reverse. Sequencing used immunoSEQ multiplex PCR; TCRdb keeps in-frame clones, though not all of them. The sample carries 100,000 to 150,000 clones, around 85% recorded once. This CDR3 spans 16 amino acids. Germline-derived CDR1 and CDR2 are MGHDK and SYGVNS. The ends lost 0 bases at V and 4 bases at J; junction bases unmatched: 4. A remark on this clone: Its antigen remains unknown.

J is TRBJ2-1 and V is TRBV25-1; 9 nucleotides align to TRBD2. This TCR derives from a boy under 18 in good health and CMV-seronegative. The material sequenced was PBMCs. This CDR3 is CASSEYGLAGYNEQFF. In DNA, the CDR3 is TGTGCCAGCAGTGAATATGGGCTAGCGGGGTACAATGAGCAGTTCTTC.